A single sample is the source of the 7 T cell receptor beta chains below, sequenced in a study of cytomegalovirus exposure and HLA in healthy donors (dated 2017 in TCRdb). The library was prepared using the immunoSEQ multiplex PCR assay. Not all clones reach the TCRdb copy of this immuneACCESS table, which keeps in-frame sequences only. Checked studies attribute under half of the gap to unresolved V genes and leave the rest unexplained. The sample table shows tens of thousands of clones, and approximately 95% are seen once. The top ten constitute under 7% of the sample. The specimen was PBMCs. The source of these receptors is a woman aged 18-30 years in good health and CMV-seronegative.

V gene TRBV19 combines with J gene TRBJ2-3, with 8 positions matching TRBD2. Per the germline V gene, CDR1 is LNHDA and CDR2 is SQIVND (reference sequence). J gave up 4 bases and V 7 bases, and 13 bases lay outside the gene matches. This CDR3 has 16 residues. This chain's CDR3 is CASTLKGLGGSDTQYF. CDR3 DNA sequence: TGTGCCAGTACATTGAAGGGACTAGGTGGTTCAGATACGCAGTATTTT.

CDR3 sequence (DNA): TGCGCCAGCAGCCCGTTGGGGGGGGGCCCCTACGAGCAGTACTTC. It encodes CASSPLGGGPYEQYF. V is TRBV5-1 and J is TRBJ2-7; D is perhaps TRBD2 (7 bases). With 4 bases removed from V and 2 bases from J, the gap between germline ends came to 16 bases. The germline V gene has CDR1 SGHRS and CDR2 YFSETQ. The CDR3 sequence is 15 residues long.

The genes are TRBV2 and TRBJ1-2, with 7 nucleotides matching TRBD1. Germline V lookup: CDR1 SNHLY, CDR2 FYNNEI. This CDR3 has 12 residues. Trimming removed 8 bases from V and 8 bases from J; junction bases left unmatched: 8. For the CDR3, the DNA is TGTGCCAGCGGCCGGGACAGCCTAGGCTACACCTTC. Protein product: CASGRDSLGYTF.

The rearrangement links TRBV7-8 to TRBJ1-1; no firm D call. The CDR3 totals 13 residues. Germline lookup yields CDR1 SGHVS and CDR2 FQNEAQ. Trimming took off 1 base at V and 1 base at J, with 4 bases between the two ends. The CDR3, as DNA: TGTGCCAGCAGCTTAGGGGCGAACACTGAAGCTTTCTTT. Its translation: CASSLGANTEAFF.

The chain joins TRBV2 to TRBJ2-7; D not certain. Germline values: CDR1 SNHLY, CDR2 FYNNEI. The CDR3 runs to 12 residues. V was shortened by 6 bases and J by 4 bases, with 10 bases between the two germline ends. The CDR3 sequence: CASSLAKYEQYV. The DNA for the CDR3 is TGTGCCAGCAGCTTAGCAAAGTACGAGCAGTACGTC.

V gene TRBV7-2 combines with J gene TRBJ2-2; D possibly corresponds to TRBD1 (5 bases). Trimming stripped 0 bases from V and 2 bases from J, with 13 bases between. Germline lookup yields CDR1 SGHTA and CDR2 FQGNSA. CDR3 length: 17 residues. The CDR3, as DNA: TGTGCCAGCAGCTTAGCAGACAGCTACCTTAACACCGGGGAGCTGTTTTTT. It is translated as CASSLADSYLNTGELFF.

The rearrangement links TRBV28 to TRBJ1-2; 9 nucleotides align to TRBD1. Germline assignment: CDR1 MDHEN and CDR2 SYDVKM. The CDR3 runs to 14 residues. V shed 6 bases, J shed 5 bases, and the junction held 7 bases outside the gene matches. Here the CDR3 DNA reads TGTGCCAGCAGCTCGGGACAGGGACGATATGGCTACACCTTC. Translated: CASSSGQGRYGYTF.